This T cell receptor (beta chain) was recovered during a study of patients and donors after allogeneic stem cell transplantation. This clonotype was detected many times. Using its own MiXCR run on the RT-PCR reads, TCRdb lists one record per CDR3 protein. The profile covers 410,000 or so distinct CDR3 sequences, with roughly 17% appearing a single time and over 6% taken by the ten largest. Looked up from germline, CDR1 is SGHRS and CDR2 is YFSETQ. V gave up 1 base and J gave up 1 base, with 6 bases separating them. This CDR3 comprises 13 residues. The sequence was collected from a human donor who was either an allogeneic HSCT recipient or a stem cell or donor lymphocyte infusion donor (not recorded which). It is not recorded whose cells these are; they may come from a transplant donor. The source material was blood, either unsorted or a sorted T cell fraction (not recorded which). V gene TRBV5-1 combines with J gene TRBJ2-7; D call uncertain. CDR3 in DNA: TGCGCCAGCAGCTTGCGGTCTTCCTACGAGCAGTACTTC. This codes for CASSLRSSYEQYF. The whole variable domain, filled in from reference TRBV5-1 and TRBJ2-7, reads KAGVTQTPRYLIKTRGQQVTLSCSPISGHRSVSWYQQTPGQGLQFLFEYFSETQRNKGNFPGRFSGRQFSNSRSEMNVSTLELGDSALYLCASSLRSSYEQYFGPGTRLTVT.